The present T cell receptor beta chain was sequenced within a study of T cell repertoires in cytomegalovirus infection. For the study at large: Indications of both CMV infection and matching HLA type were provided by public TCR beta signatures.

The junction had 11 bases not matched to a gene; V was cut back by 0 bases and J by 2 bases. CDR1 is SGHRS, CDR2 YFSETQ, per germline. CDR3 size: 18 residues. Whole-study results and caveats: Public TCR beta family frequency separated CMV-and-HLA carriers, including in an independent cohort.

TCRdb re-called the reads with MiXCR, one entry per CDR3 protein. Of fewer than 700,000 distinct CDR3 sequences detected, 24% appear once; the ten largest clones hold 7% to 9%. Only a few counts were recorded for this clonotype. The antigen is unknown. Sequenced: CD8+ T cells from PBMCs. The clonotype originates from a human donor in good health (CMV status not recorded). Some clones in this sample may be carry-over from other donors' samples. V usage is TRBV5-1 and J usage is TRBJ2-1, with 7 bases identical to TRBD1. The CDR3 coding sequence is TGCGCCAGCAGCTTGGCCGGAGATTTACAGGGGCCCTACAATGAGCAGTTCTTC. Amino acids: CASSLAGDLQGPYNEQFF.